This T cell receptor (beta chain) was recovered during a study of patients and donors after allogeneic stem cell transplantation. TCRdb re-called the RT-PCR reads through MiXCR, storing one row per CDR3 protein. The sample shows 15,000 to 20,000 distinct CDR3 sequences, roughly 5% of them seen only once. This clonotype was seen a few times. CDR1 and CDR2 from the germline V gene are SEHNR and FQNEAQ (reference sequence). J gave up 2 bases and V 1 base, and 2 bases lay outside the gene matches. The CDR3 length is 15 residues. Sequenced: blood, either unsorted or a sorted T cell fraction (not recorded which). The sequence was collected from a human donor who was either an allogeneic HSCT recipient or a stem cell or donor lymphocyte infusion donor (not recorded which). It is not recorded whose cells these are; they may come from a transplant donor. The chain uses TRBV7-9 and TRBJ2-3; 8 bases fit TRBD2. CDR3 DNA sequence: TGTGCCAGCAGCTTAGGCGGGGGGATCACAGATACGCAGTATTTT. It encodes CASSLGGGITDTQYF. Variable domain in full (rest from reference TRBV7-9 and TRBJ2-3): DTGVSQNPRHKITKRGQNVTFRCDPISEHNRLYWYRQTLGQGPEFLTYFQNEAQLEKSRLLSDRFSAERPKGSFSTLEIQRTEQGDSAMYLCASSLGGGITDTQYFGPGTRLTVL.